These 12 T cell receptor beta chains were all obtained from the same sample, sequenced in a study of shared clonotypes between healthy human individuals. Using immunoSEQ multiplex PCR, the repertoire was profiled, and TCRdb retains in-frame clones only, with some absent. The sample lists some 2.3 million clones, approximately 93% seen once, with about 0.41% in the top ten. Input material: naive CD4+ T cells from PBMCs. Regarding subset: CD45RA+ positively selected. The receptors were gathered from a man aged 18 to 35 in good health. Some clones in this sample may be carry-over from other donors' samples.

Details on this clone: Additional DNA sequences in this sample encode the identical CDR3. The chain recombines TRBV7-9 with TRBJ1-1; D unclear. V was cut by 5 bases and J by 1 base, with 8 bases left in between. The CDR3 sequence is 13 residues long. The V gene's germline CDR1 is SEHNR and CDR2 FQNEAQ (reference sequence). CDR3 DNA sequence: TGTGCCAGCAGCCGTCAAGAGAACACTGAAGCTTTCTTT. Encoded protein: CASSRQENTEAFF.

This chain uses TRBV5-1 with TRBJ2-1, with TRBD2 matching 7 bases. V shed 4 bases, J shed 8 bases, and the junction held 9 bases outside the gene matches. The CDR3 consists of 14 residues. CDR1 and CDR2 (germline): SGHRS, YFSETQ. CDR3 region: CASSKLASVDEQFF. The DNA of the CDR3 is TGCGCCAGCAGCAAACTAGCGTCCGTCGATGAGCAGTTCTTC.

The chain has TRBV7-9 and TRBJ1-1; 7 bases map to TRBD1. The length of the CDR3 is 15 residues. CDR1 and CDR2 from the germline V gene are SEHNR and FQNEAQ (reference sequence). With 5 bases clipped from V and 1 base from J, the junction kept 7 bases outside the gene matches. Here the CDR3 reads CASSRRDSGNTEAFF. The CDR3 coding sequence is TGTGCCAGCAGCCGAAGGGACAGCGGGAACACTGAAGCTTTCTTT.

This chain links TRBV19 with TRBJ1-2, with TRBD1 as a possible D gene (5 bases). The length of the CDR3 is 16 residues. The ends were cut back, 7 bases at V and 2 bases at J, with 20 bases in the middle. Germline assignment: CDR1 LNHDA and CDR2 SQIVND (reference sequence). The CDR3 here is CASTSFDRRGNYGYTF. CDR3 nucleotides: TGTGCCAGTACCTCCTTCGACCGGAGGGGAAACTATGGCTACACCTTC.

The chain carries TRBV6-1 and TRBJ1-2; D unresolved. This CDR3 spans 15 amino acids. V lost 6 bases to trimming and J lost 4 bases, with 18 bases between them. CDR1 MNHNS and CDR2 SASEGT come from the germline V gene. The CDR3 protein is CASRLYTALPYGYTF. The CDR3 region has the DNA TGTGCCAGCAGACTATATACAGCCCTCCCCTATGGCTACACCTTC.

The CDR3 DNA is TGTGCCAGCAGCTTGGTGGCGATTCGGGGCACTGAAGCTTTCTTT. This sequence encodes CASSLVAIRGTEAFF. This sequence joins TRBV5-6 and TRBJ1-1; D not certain. V was cut by 0 bases and J by 4 bases, with 13 bases left in between. The CDR3 sequence is 15 residues long. Germline V CDR1 and CDR2: SGHDT, YYEEEE.

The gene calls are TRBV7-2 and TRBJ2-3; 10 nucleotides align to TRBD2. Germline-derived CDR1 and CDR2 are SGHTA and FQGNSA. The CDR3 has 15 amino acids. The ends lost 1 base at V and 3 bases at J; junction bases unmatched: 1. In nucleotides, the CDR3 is TGTGCCAGCAGCTTAGAGGGACTAGCGACAGATACGCAGTATTTT. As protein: CASSLEGLATDTQYF.

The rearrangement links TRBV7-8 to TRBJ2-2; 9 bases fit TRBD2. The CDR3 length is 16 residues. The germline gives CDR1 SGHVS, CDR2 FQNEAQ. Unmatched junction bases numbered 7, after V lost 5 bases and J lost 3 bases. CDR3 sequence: CASSPQTSGYTGELFF. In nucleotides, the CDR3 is TGTGCCAGCAGCCCCCAGACTAGCGGATACACCGGGGAGCTGTTTTTT.

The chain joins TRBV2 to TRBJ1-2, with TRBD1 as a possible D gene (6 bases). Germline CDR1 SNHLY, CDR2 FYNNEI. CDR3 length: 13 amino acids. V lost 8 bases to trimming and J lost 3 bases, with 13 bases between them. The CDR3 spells CASLREGDYGYTF. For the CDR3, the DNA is TGTGCCAGCTTAAGAGAGGGGGACTATGGCTACACCTTC.

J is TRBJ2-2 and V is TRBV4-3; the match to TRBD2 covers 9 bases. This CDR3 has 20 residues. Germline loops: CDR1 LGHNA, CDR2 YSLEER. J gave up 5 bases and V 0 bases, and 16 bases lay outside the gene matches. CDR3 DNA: TGCGCCAGCAGCCAAGACCCCATCGTCGCTAGCGGGGTTCATACCGGGGAGCTGTTTTTT. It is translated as CASSQDPIVASGVHTGELFF.

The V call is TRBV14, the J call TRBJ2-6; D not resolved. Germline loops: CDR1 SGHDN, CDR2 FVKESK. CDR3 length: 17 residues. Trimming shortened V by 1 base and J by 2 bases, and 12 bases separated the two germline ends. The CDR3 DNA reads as TGTGCCAGCAGCCAAGTTCTGGGCAGGCCTGGGGCCAACGTCCTGACTTTC. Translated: CASSQVLGRPGANVLTF.

The DNA of the CDR3 is TGTGCCAGCAGTTCCCGCCCATGGGCAGAGCCCACAGATACGCAGTATTTT. Residues: CASSSRPWAEPTDTQYF. The chain employs TRBV27 and TRBJ2-3; D gene uncertain. The CDR3 extends over 17 amino acids. V was pared by 4 bases and J by 2 bases, with 19 bases between. Germline V gene lookup returns CDR1 MNHEY and CDR2 SMNVEV (reference sequence).